The 26 T cell receptor beta chains presented below share a single source sample, sequenced in a study of T cells in Graves' hyperthyroidism and ophthalmopathy. Amplification targeted TCR beta CDR3 regions from RNA transcripts. A set of HTBI primers served as the primers for a first-round RT-PCR of the TCR CDR3. TCRdb ran MiXCR on the multiplex PCR reads and lists one entry per CDR3 protein. The sample holds roughly 500,000 distinct CDR3 sequences, roughly 15% seen once. Sequenced input: blood. These receptors originate from a woman in her 30s with Graves' ophthalmopathy.

The sample holds a few counts of this clonotype. V usage is TRBV5-8 and J usage is TRBJ1-6, with D perhaps matching TRBD1 (6 bases). V lost 1 base to trimming and J lost 10 bases, with 6 bases between them. The germline gives CDR1 SGHTS, CDR2 YDEGEE. The CDR3 is 12 residues long. CDR3 amino acids: CASSLTGSPLHF. CDR3 nucleotide sequence: TGTGCCAGCAGCTTGACAGGGTCACCCCTCCACTTT. Drawing the rest from reference TRBV5-8 and TRBJ1-6, the complete variable domain is EAGVTQSPTHLIKTRGQQATLRCSPISGHTSVYWYQQALGLGLQFLLWYDEGEERNRGNFPPRFSGRQFPNYSSELNVNALELEDSALYLCASSLTGSPLHFGNGTRLTVT.

This chain connects TRBV27 to TRBJ2-7; no clear D gene. Trimming stripped 2 bases from V and 0 bases from J, with 11 bases between. The CDR3 runs 15 residues. Germline assignment: CDR1 MNHEY and CDR2 SMNVEV (reference sequence). The CDR3: CASSLTRTSSYEQYF. The CDR3 nucleotides read TGTGCCAGCAGTTTAACACGGACCAGCTCCTACGAGCAGTACTTC.

This clonotype appeared a few times. The chain carries TRBV19 and TRBJ2-5; 7 positions match TRBD2. CDR1 LNHDA and CDR2 SQIVND come from the germline V gene (reference sequence). The CDR3 runs 14 residues. V shed 5 bases, J shed 3 bases, and the junction held 6 bases outside the gene matches. The DNA for the CDR3 is TGTGCCAGTAGTGATGGACTAGTGAAAGAGACCCAGTACTTC. Translation: CASSDGLVKETQYF.

This clonotype came up many times. The rearrangement links TRBV7-3 to TRBJ2-1, with 11 bases fitting TRBD2. CDR1 is SGHTA, CDR2 FQGTGA, per germline. With V trimmed by 4 bases and J by 7 bases, 6 bases remained unmatched. The CDR3 is 15 amino acids. The CDR3 coding sequence is TGTGCCAGCAGCTCCGTAGCGGGAGGGCCTAATGAGCAGTTCTTC. This translates into CASSSVAGGPNEQFF.

This clonotype was observed a handful of times. V and J are TRBV6-2 or TRBV6-3 and TRBJ1-1; maybe TRBD1 (6 bases). V lost 0 bases to trimming and J lost 10 bases, with 12 bases between them. Germline V CDR1 and CDR2: MNHEY, SVGEGT. The CDR3 sequence is 13 residues long. DNA for the CDR3: TGTGCCAGCAGTTACTCGTGGGGGCAAGGAGCTTTCTTT. Protein: CASSYSWGQGAFF.

The chain employs TRBV19 and TRBJ1-2, with D possibly TRBD1 on 5 matching bases. CDR1 and CDR2 from the germline V gene are LNHDA and SQIVND (reference sequence). V dropped 7 bases and J dropped 4 bases, with 13 bases sitting between them. The CDR3 covers 13 residues. DNA of the CDR3: TGTGCCAGTATGGCGGGGGTCCTCTATGGCTACACCTTC. Translation gives CASMAGVLYGYTF.

The genes are TRBV10-3 and TRBJ2-7; D unresolved. The CDR3 runs 13 residues. V dropped 1 base and J dropped 5 bases, with 9 bases sitting between them. Looked up from germline, CDR1 is ENHRY and CDR2 is SYGVKD. The CDR3 DNA sequence: TGTGCCATCAGTGAGTATAACATCCACGAGCAGTACTTC. Protein sequence: CAISEYNIHEQYF.

J is TRBJ2-1 and V is TRBV5-4; D is undetermined. Germline CDR1 SGHNT, CDR2 YYREEE (reference sequence). The V end lost 1 base, the J end lost 0 bases, and 8 bases lay between the germline ends. The CDR3 extends over 15 amino acids. The CDR3 DNA reads TGTGCCAGCAGCTTGCCCGCTCCCTCCTACAATGAGCAGTTCTTC. Translation: CASSLPAPSYNEQFF.

This clonotype was counted only a few times. The chain has TRBV20-1 and TRBJ1-2; D unresolved. Trimming stripped 4 bases from V and 0 bases from J, with 12 bases between. Germline CDR1 reads DFQATT; CDR2 reads SNEGSKA (reference sequence). The CDR3 is 14 amino acids. The CDR3 protein is CSAKTNKANYGYTF. DNA of the CDR3: TGCAGTGCTAAAACGAATAAGGCTAACTATGGCTACACCTTC.

This chain joins TRBV20-1 and TRBJ1-2, with D possibly TRBD1 on 5 matching bases. The germline CDR1 and CDR2 sequences are DFQATT and SNEGSKA (reference sequence). The CDR3 has 11 amino acids. V lost 1 base to trimming and J lost 8 bases, with 8 bases between them. DNA for the CDR3: TGCAGTGCTAGAGGGGGCAGAGGCTACACCTTC. Protein: CSARGGRGYTF.

This clonotype was recorded at least ten times. The rearrangement joins TRBV7-2 to TRBJ2-3; 8 nucleotides match TRBD1. Trimming took 2 bases from V and 0 from J; bases not matched to a gene: 4. Germline V CDR1 and CDR2: SGHTA, FQGNSA. The CDR3 contains 16 residues. Here the CDR3 reads CASSLRGTGSTDTQYF. The CDR3 DNA is TGTGCCAGCAGCTTAAGGGGGACAGGAAGCACAGATACGCAGTATTTT. Looking up the rest from reference TRBV7-2 and TRBJ2-3 gives the full variable domain: GAGVSQSPSNKVTEKGKDVELRCDPISGHTALYWYRQSLGQGLEFLIYFQGNSAPDKSGLPSDRFSAERTGGSVSTLTIQRTQQEDSAVYLCASSLRGTGSTDTQYFGPGTRLTVL.

This clonotype was picked up many times. The chain carries TRBV11-2 and TRBJ2-5, with D possibly being TRBD1 (5 bases). With 3 bases removed from V and 5 bases from J, the gap between germline ends came to 10 bases. Per the germline V gene, CDR1 is SGHAT and CDR2 is FQNNGV. The CDR3 is 13 residues long. DNA of the CDR3: TGTGCCAGCAGCTTTCAGGGTTCGGAGACCCAGTACTTC. Residues: CASSFQGSETQYF.

Details on this clonotype: A much bigger clone sits one base away, suggesting this may be a read error. V is TRBV7-2 and J is TRBJ2-3; 7 nucleotides line up with TRBD2. This CDR3 comprises 16 residues. The germline V gene has CDR1 SGHTA and CDR2 FQGNSA. Trimming removed 1 base from V and 6 bases from J; junction bases left unmatched: 10. The CDR3 reads CASSLGTGGRVDTQYF. DNA of the CDR3: TGTGCCAGCAGCTTAGGGACTGGCGGGAGAGTCGATACGCAGTATTTT.

In its sample, this clonotype was seen many times. The chain employs TRBV7-9 and TRBJ2-1, with D possibly TRBD1 on 5 matching bases. CDR1 is SEHNR and CDR2 is FQNEAQ in the germline V gene (reference sequence). The CDR3 has 16 residues. The V gene lost 1 base and the J gene lost 4 bases, with 14 bases spanning the gap. CDR3 bases: TGTGCCAGCAGCTTAGGATGGGCAGGGAAGTACAATGAGCAGTTCTTC. It yields the protein CASSLGWAGKYNEQFF. Full variable domain (remainder filled in from reference TRBV7-9 and TRBJ2-1): DTGVSQNPRHKITKRGQNVTFRCDPISEHNRLYWYRQTLGQGPEFLTYFQNEAQLEKSRLLSDRFSAERPKGSFSTLEIQRTEQGDSAMYLCASSLGWAGKYNEQFFGPGTRLTVL.

A few counts support this clonotype. The J gene is TRBJ1-2, the V gene TRBV12-3 or TRBV12-4; TRBD1 is a possible D gene (5 bases). The CDR3 totals 12 residues. Trimming pared 3 bases from V and 5 bases from J, leaving 7 bases between. In DNA, the CDR3 is TGTGCCAGCAGTTTGGGGCGGTATGGCTACACCTTC. As protein: CASSLGRYGYTF.

This clonotype was detected once. As DNA, the CDR3 is TGCGCCAGCAGCCAACAGCTAGCGAGATCCTACAATGAGCAGTTCTTC. Encoded protein: CASSQQLARSYNEQFF. The V call is TRBV4-1, the J call TRBJ2-1; a possible D gene is TRBD2 (6 bases). Trimming left V 2 bases short and J 1 base short, with 12 bases between. The CDR3 sequence is 16 residues long. Germline V gene data show CDR1 as MGHRA and CDR2 as YSYEKL.

Many counts were recorded for this clonotype. This chain uses TRBV29-1 with TRBJ1-1; D gene uncertain. The CDR3 runs 11 residues. With 4 bases removed from V and 4 bases from J, the gap between germline ends came to 7 bases. The germline V gene encodes CDR1 SQVTM and CDR2 ANQGSEA. CDR3 sequence reads: CSVASVTEAFF. The CDR3 DNA reads as TGCAGCGTTGCTAGTGTCACTGAAGCTTTCTTT.

This clonotype was seen only once. This rearrangement joins TRBV2 to TRBJ2-3, with 15 bases lining up with TRBD2. CDR3 length: 17 residues. Trimming took 4 bases from V and 7 from J; bases not matched to a gene: 9. The germline V gene has CDR1 SNHLY and CDR2 FYNNEI. CDR3 nucleotide sequence: TGTGCCAGCAGTGTAGGACTAGCGGGAGGGCCGAGATATACGCAGTATTTT. Protein sequence: CASSVGLAGGPRYTQYF.

Regarding this clonotype: A much larger clonotype is one base distant, so this may be a read error. The chain couples TRBV28 to TRBJ2-7; D perhaps matches TRBD1 (6 bases). CDR1 and CDR2 (germline): MDHEN, SYDVKM. Between the trimmed V and J ends, which lost 5 bases and 2 bases, there was a span of 25 bases. The CDR3 is made up of 18 amino acids. CDR3 residues: CASSPDRIPGFHTYEQYF. CDR3 in DNA: TGTGCCAGCAGTCCTGACAGGATACCAGGGTTTCATACCTACGAGCAGTACTTC.

This clonotype showed up many times. The rearrangement uses TRBV20-1 and TRBJ1-1, with no clear D. There are 14 residues in the CDR3. CDR1 and CDR2 from the germline V gene are DFQATT and SNEGSKA (reference sequence). The V end lost 3 bases, the J end lost 1 base, and 12 bases lay between the germline ends. The CDR3 loop reads CSASLPMGNTEAFF. CDR3 DNA sequence: TGCAGTGCTAGCCTTCCAATGGGGAACACTGAAGCTTTCTTT.

This clonotype was counted at least ten times. V is TRBV7-2 and J is TRBJ2-3; tentatively, D is TRBD1 (5 bases). There are 12 residues in the CDR3. Germline assignment: CDR1 SGHTA and CDR2 FQGNSA. The V gene lost 4 bases and the J gene lost 6 bases, with 8 bases spanning the gap. DNA of the CDR3: TGTGCCAGCAGCTCACCAGGGGATACGCAGTATTTT. It yields the protein CASSSPGDTQYF. Filled out from reference TRBV7-2 and TRBJ2-3, the complete variable domain reads GAGVSQSPSNKVTEKGKDVELRCDPISGHTALYWYRQSLGQGLEFLIYFQGNSAPDKSGLPSDRFSAERTGGSVSTLTIQRTQQEDSAVYLCASSSPGDTQYFGPGTRLTVL.

This clonotype was recorded a few times. The V call is TRBV20-1, the J call TRBJ2-7, with D uncertain. The CDR3 spans 11 residues. CDR1 and CDR2 (germline): DFQATT, SNEGSKA (reference sequence). V gave up 5 bases and J gave up 2 bases, with 7 bases separating them. CDR3: CSAPSPYEQYF. For the CDR3, the DNA is TGCAGTGCTCCTTCACCCTACGAGCAGTACTTC.

The rearrangement links TRBV6-1 to TRBJ2-7; D call uncertain. Trimming stripped 6 bases from V and 5 bases from J, with 14 bases between. The CDR3 length is 13 residues. Germline CDR1 and CDR2: MNHNS and SASEGT. The CDR3: CASRLPAADEQYF. The CDR3 bases are TGTGCCAGCAGACTACCCGCCGCAGACGAGCAGTACTTC.

V gene TRBV28 combines with J gene TRBJ1-6, with a possible D match to TRBD1 (5 bases). Germline CDR1 MDHEN, CDR2 SYDVKM. The CDR3 sequence is 13 residues long. CDR3 DNA sequence: TGTGTCAGTAGTCGGGGGATTGGTTCACCCCTCCACTTT. Translated, it gives CVSSRGIGSPLHF.

Many counts were recorded for this clonotype. The chain recombines TRBV4-2 with TRBJ2-7; D gene ambiguous. CDR1 is LGHNA, CDR2 YNFKEQ, per germline. The CDR3 contains 13 residues. V shed 4 bases and J shed 0 bases, with 7 bases lying between them. The CDR3 spells CASSPLISYEQYF. The CDR3 DNA reads as TGTGCCAGCAGCCCTCTAATCTCCTACGAGCAGTACTTC.

The table lists this clonotype with many counts. V gene TRBV18 combines with J gene TRBJ2-7, with D perhaps matching TRBD2 (6 bases). The V gene's germline CDR1 is KGHSH and CDR2 LQKENI. This CDR3 has 15 residues. Trimming left V 3 bases short and J 0 bases short, with 12 bases between. CDR3 DNA: TGTGCCAGCTCACCGGGGACTGCGAGCTCCTACGAGCAGTACTTC. Its translation: CASSPGTASSYEQYF.